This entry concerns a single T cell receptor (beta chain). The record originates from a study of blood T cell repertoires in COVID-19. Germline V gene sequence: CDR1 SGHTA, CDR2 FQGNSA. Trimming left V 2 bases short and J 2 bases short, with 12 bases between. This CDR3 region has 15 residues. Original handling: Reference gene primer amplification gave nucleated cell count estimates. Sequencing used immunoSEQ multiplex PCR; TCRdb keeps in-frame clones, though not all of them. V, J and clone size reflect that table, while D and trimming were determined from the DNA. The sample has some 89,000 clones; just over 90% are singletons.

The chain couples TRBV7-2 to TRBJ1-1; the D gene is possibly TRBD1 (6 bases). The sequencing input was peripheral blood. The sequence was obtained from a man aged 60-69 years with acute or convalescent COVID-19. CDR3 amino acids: CASSLNTGLNTEAFF. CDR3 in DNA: TGTGCCAGCAGCTTAAATACAGGGCTTAACACTGAAGCTTTCTTT.